A single sample is the source of the 18 T cell receptor beta chains below, sequenced in a study of cytomegalovirus exposure and HLA in healthy donors. PCR was performed using 60 Vbeta and 13 Jbeta primers. Only in-frame clones appear in the TCRdb table, and some are missing; sequencing was by immunoSEQ multiplex PCR. Seen here are roughly 100,000 clones, less than 85% observed once, and the top ten hold around 8.5%. Specimen: PBMCs. Receptors were obtained from a middle-aged man in good health and CMV-seropositive.

The chain couples TRBV19 to TRBJ1-2; unclear D gene. CDR3 length: 14 residues. Per germline, CDR1 LNHDA and CDR2 SQIVND (reference sequence). V was cut by 3 bases and J by 4 bases, with 12 bases left in between. CDR3 residues: CASSISAGGYGYTF. The CDR3 nucleotides read TGTGCCAGTAGTATTTCGGCCGGAGGCTATGGCTACACCTTC.

This rearrangement joins TRBV15 to TRBJ1-2; unclear D gene. This CDR3 is built from 15 residues. The germline CDR1 and CDR2 sequences are LNHNV and YYDKDF (reference sequence). With 0 bases removed from V and 8 bases from J, the gap between germline ends came to 16 bases. CDR3: CATSRDQSYERGYTF. Here the CDR3 DNA reads TGTGCCACCAGCAGAGATCAATCGTATGAGCGAGGCTACACCTTC.

The gene calls are TRBV11-2 and TRBJ2-5, with 11 bases that match TRBD2. CDR1 is SGHAT, CDR2 FQNNGV, per germline. After removal of 1 base from V and 5 bases from J, the junction contained 12 bases not matched to a gene. The CDR3 consists of 18 residues. The CDR3 DNA sequence: TGTGCCAGCAGCTTAGCGGCTAGCGGGGGGACCCTCCTTGAGACCCAGTACTTC. This translates into CASSLAASGGTLLETQYF.

The rearrangement uses TRBV4-3 and TRBJ1-2; a possible D gene is TRBD1 (5 bases). The CDR3 runs to 15 residues. Trimming removed 0 bases from V and 4 bases from J, with 12 bases in between. Germline CDR1 is LGHNA and CDR2 is YSLEER. CDR3: CASSQEGGFGYGYTF. The CDR3 nucleotides read TGCGCCAGCAGCCAAGAGGGGGGATTCGGCTATGGCTACACCTTC.

The chain couples TRBV6-1 to TRBJ2-7; D may be TRBD2 (7 bases). The CDR3 spans 14 residues. V was clipped by 1 base and J by 6 bases, with 13 bases between them. Germline CDR1 reads MNHNS; CDR2 reads SASEGT. CDR3 amino acids: CASSEGGGRSEQYF. Here the CDR3 DNA reads TGTGCCAGCAGTGAAGGGGGGGGCAGGTCCGAGCAGTACTTC.

V and J are TRBV28 and TRBJ2-7, with a tentative D call TRBD1 (6 bases). CDR1 and CDR2 from the germline V gene are MDHEN and SYDVKM. Trimming pared 7 bases from V and 3 bases from J, leaving 16 bases between. The CDR3 sequence is 14 residues long. CDR3: CASTPRDRLYEQYF. DNA for the CDR3: TGTGCCAGCACCCCTAGAGACAGGCTCTACGAGCAGTACTTC.

The rearrangement uses TRBV25-1 and TRBJ2-3; the D gene is possibly TRBD2 (6 bases). V lost 1 base to trimming and J lost 1 base, with 12 bases between them. In germline, CDR1 is MGHDK, CDR2 SYGVNS. This CDR3 is 16 amino acids long. CDR3: CASSESLGGRTDTQYF. The CDR3 DNA follows: TGTGCCAGCAGTGAATCTTTGGGGGGACGCACAGATACGCAGTATTTT.

This chain joins TRBV7-9 and TRBJ2-5; 11 bases are shared with TRBD2. The CDR3 has 14 amino acids. Germline V gene sequence: CDR1 SEHNR, CDR2 FQNEAQ (reference sequence). The V and J ends lost 8 bases and 5 bases, in that order; junction bases with no gene match: 7. This CDR3 reads CASLLAGGGETQYF. The CDR3 nucleotides are TGTGCCAGCCTCCTAGCGGGGGGCGGGGAGACCCAGTACTTC.

This clone appeared a few times. One end of the junction is discordant with germline, which a read error may explain. This sequence joins TRBV7-7 and TRBJ2-3; weak D call: TRBD1 (7 bases). CDR1 SSHAT and CDR2 FNYEAQ come from the germline V gene (reference sequence). The CDR3 extends over 15 amino acids. The CDR3: CASSPLRQGGGAQYF. In nucleotides, the CDR3 is TGTGCTAGCAGCCCCCTGAGACAGGGAGGTGGGGCGCAGTATTTT.

The table lists this clone with a few counts. J is TRBJ2-5 and V is TRBV7-9; the D gene is possibly TRBD1 (5 bases). Germline values: CDR1 SEHNR, CDR2 FQNEAQ (reference sequence). The V gene lost 5 bases and the J gene lost 5 bases, with 18 bases spanning the gap. CDR3 size: 15 residues. As DNA, the CDR3 is TGTGCCAGCAGCCCAGAGACAGTTAAGTGGGAGACCCAGTACTTC. Protein: CASSPETVKWETQYF.

The rearrangement links TRBV6-5 to TRBJ2-3, with D perhaps TRBD2 (5 bases). Trimming left V 5 bases short and J 2 bases short, with 8 bases between. Germline CDR1 and CDR2: MNHEY and SVGAGI. The CDR3 is made up of 13 amino acids. The CDR3 region has the DNA TGTGCCAGCAGTAACGGGATCACAGATACGCAGTATTTT. Translated, it gives CASSNGITDTQYF.

The rearrangement links TRBV28 to TRBJ1-3, with 7 bases fitting TRBD1. CDR1 and CDR2 (germline): MDHEN, SYDVKM. The CDR3 covers 17 residues. J lost 1 base, V lost 7 bases, and 13 bases had no gene match. The CDR3 here is CASIRGGGIGSGNTIYF. CDR3 nucleotide sequence: TGTGCCAGCATAAGAGGGGGCGGTATAGGGTCTGGAAACACCATATATTTT.

The V call is TRBV7-2, the J call TRBJ1-2, with D possibly matching TRBD1 (5 bases). V was trimmed by 5 bases and J by 7 bases, leaving 17 bases between them. Germline loops: CDR1 SGHTA, CDR2 FQGNSA. The CDR3 covers 14 residues. This chain's CDR3 is CASSADRQGGGYTF. DNA for the CDR3: TGTGCCAGCAGCGCAGACCGGCAGGGAGGTGGCTACACCTTC.

The J gene is TRBJ2-5, the V gene TRBV5-3, with TRBD1 matching 8 bases. The closer fit of TRBJ2-7 to the DNA end suggests the J call may be wrong. TRBV5-3 has ORF status, its function being uncertain. There are 16 residues in the CDR3. The CDR3 region is CARSLVEGQEDYEQYF. CDR3 nucleotide sequence: TGTGCCAGAAGCTTGGTTGAGGGACAGGAAGACTACGAGCAGTACTTC.

The V and J genes are TRBV7-2 and TRBJ2-2; possible D gene TRBD2, 6 bases. CDR3 length equals 17 residues. CDR1 and CDR2 (germline): SGHTA, FQGNSA. Between the trimmed V and J ends, which lost 2 bases and 4 bases, there was a span of 17 bases. The CDR3 sequence is CASSLRGTGVGTGELFF. The CDR3 nucleotides read TGTGCCAGCAGCTTAAGAGGGACGGGGGTAGGCACCGGGGAGCTGTTTTTT.

V gene TRBV7-2 combines with J gene TRBJ2-3; TRBD1 matches at 8 bases. The CDR3 contains 13 residues. With V trimmed by 5 bases and J by 8 bases, 6 bases remained unmatched. Germline V CDR1 and CDR2: SGHTA, FQGNSA. The CDR3 sequence is CASSLIDRGTQYF. In DNA, the CDR3 is TGTGCCAGCAGCCTTATAGACAGGGGTACGCAGTATTTT.

This clone is medium-sized (0.01 to 0.1%) within its sample. V and J are TRBV7-3 and TRBJ2-7; D not resolved. Trimming cost V 1 base and J 5 bases, with 6 bases left between them. CDR3 length equals 12 residues. Looked up from germline, CDR1 is SGHTA and CDR2 is FQGTGA. The CDR3 nucleotides read TGTGCCAGCAGCTTAAATCATGACGAGCAGTACTTC. It specifies CASSLNHDEQYF.

The V call is TRBV4-1, the J call TRBJ2-1, with TRBD2 matching over 12 bases. Per the germline V gene, CDR1 is MGHRA and CDR2 is YSYEKL. J was trimmed by 12 bases and V by 0 bases; bases with no gene match: 9. This CDR3 is built from 16 residues. The CDR3 region has the DNA TGCGCCAGCAGCCAAGATACCCCTAGCGGGGGGGTCTCGCAGTTCTTC. It encodes CASSQDTPSGGVSQFF.